What follows is one T cell receptor beta chain and its context. As yet, its antigen is unknown. Sequenced by immunoSEQ multiplex PCR; TCRdb stores in-frame clones only, minus some. This sample has roughly 63,000 clones, with around four fifths found just once. Peripheral blood came from all dose cohorts at three timepoints. This specimen comes from a study of OX40 agonist ivuxolimab in advanced cancers. Study context: Patients were treated with ivuxolimab, an agonistic anti-OX40 (CD134) antibody.

Broader study findings: No determination was made of the antigen specificity of the expanded peripheral T cells. On average, a greater number of expanded clones characterised CD8+ T cells relative to CD4+.

The source material was CD4+ or CD8+ T cells sorted from blood, sampled in a trial of the OX40 agonist ivuxolimab. The receptor was derived from an adult with an advanced solid tumor such as melanoma, head and neck, liver or kidney cancer.

The CDR3: CASSISPTSGVSSYNEQFF. The CDR3 region has the DNA TGTGCCAGTAGTATTTCTCCAACTAGCGGGGTGAGCTCCTACAATGAGCAGTTCTTC. The genes are TRBV19 and TRBJ2-1; 10 bases fit TRBD2. V shed 3 bases, J shed 0 bases, and the junction held 11 bases outside the gene matches. Germline-derived CDR1 and CDR2 are LNHDA and SQIVND (reference sequence). The CDR3 totals 19 residues.